These 3 T cell receptor beta chains share one sample of origin, sequenced in a study of cytomegalovirus exposure and HLA in healthy donors. Use of 60 Vbeta and 13 Jbeta primers characterized the PCR. TCRdb's table, derived via immunoSEQ multiplex PCR, lists solely in-frame clones and lacks some. The data show about 97,000 clones, with 81% seen just once and about 4.8% held by the top ten. The sample consisted of PBMCs. All receptors come from a man aged 40-49 years in good health and CMV-seropositive.

The chain uses TRBV18 and TRBJ1-1; 7 bases map to TRBD1. V lost 3 bases, J lost 4 bases, and 2 bases stayed unmatched. The CDR3 is 13 residues long. The germline gives CDR1 KGHSH, CDR2 LQKENI. CDR3 residues: CASSPDRSTEAFF. Written as DNA, the CDR3 is TGTGCCAGCTCACCGGACAGGAGCACTGAAGCTTTCTTT.

V gene TRBV27 combines with J gene TRBJ2-7, with D maybe TRBD1 (6 bases). The CDR3 runs 15 residues. V gave up 3 bases and J gave up 2 bases, with 14 bases separating them. Germline V CDR1 and CDR2: MNHEY, SMNVEV (reference sequence). The CDR3 is CASSFQQGWTYEQYF. The DNA for the CDR3 is TGTGCCAGCAGTTTTCAACAGGGTTGGACCTACGAGCAGTACTTC.

This chain uses TRBV30 with TRBJ1-5; tentative D call: TRBD1 (6 bases). The CDR3 length is 14 residues. V was pared by 3 bases and J by 2 bases, with 11 bases between. Germline V gene sequence: CDR1 GTSNPN, CDR2 SVGIG (reference sequence). In nucleotides, the CDR3 is TGTGCCTGGAGCCGAGGGGGGGGCAATCAGCCCCAGCATTTT. Protein sequence: CAWSRGGGNQPQHF.